This TCR beta chain was retrieved from a study of identical twins. The donor group consisted entirely of healthy Caucasians. This CDR3 spans 14 amino acids. Germline V gene data show CDR1 as SGHDT and CDR2 as YYEEEE. V was cut by 4 bases and J by 1 base, with 11 bases left in between. TCRdb called the 5' RACE reads again in MiXCR, with one record for every CDR3 protein. The sample yields approximately 240,000 distinct CDR3 sequences, around 15% seen once. The V gene is TRBV5-6, the J gene TRBJ2-5; D call uncertain. This receptor was obtained from a woman under 30 in good health. Specimen: memory (CD45RO+) T cells sorted from blood. CDR3 amino acids: CASSTGPVQETQYF. CDR3 DNA sequence: TGTGCCAGCAGCACCGGGCCAGTCCAAGAGACCCAGTACTTC. Drawing the rest from reference TRBV5-6 and TRBJ2-5, the complete variable domain is DAGVTQSPTHLIKTRGQQVTLRCSPKSGHDTVSWYQQALGQGPQFIFQYYEEEERQRGNFPDRFSGHQFPNYSSELNVNALLLGDSALYLCASSTGPVQETQYFGPGTRLLVL.